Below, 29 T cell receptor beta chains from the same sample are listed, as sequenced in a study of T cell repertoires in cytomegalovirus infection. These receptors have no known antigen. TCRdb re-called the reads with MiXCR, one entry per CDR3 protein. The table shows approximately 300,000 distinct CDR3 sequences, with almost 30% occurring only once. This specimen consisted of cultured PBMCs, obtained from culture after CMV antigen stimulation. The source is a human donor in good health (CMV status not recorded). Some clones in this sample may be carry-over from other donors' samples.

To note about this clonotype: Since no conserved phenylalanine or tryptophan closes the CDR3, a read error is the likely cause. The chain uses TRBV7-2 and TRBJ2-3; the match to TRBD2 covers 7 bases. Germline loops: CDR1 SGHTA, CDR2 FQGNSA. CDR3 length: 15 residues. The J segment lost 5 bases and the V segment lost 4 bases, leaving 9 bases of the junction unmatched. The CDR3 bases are TGTGCCAGCAGCTCGACAATGGGGGGGAAAGATACGCAGTATCTT. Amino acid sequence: CASSSTMGGKDTQYL.

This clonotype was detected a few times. The CDR3 loop is CASSQGKMNTEAFF. DNA for the CDR3: TGCGCCAGCAGCCAAGGAAAAATGAACACTGAAGCTTTCTTT. The chain has TRBV4-1 and TRBJ1-1; the D is unclear. The CDR3 covers 14 residues. Trimming stripped 1 base from V and 0 bases from J, with 6 bases between. Per the germline V gene, CDR1 is MGHRA and CDR2 is YSYEKL.

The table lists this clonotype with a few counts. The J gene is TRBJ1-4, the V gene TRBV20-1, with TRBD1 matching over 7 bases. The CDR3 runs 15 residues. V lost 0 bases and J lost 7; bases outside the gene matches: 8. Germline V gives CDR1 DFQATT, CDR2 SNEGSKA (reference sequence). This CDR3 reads CSARDPGGEGEKLFF. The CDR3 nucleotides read TGCAGTGCTAGAGACCCAGGGGGGGAAGGTGAAAAACTGTTTTTT.

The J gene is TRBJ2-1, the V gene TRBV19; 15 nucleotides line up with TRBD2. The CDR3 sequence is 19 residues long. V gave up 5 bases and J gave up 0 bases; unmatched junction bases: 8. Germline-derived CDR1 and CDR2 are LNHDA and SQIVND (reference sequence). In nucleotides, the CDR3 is TGTGCCAGTAGTCGTACCGGGACTAGCGGGGGGAGCTCCTACAATGAGCAGTTCTTC. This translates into CASSRTGTSGGSSYNEQFF.

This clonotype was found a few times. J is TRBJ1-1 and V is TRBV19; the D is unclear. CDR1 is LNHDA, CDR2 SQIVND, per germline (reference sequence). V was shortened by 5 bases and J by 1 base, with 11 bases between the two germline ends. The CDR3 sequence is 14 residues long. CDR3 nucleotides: TGTGCCAGTAGTTCTCTTTTATCGAACACTGAAGCTTTCTTT. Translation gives CASSSLLSNTEAFF.

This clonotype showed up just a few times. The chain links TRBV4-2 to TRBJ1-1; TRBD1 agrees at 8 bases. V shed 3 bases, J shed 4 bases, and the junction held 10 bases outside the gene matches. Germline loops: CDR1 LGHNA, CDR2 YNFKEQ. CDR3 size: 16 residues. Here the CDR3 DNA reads TGTGCCAGCAGCCATCGGGCAGGGGGCCGGGGCACTGAAGCTTTCTTT. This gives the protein CASSHRAGGRGTEAFF.

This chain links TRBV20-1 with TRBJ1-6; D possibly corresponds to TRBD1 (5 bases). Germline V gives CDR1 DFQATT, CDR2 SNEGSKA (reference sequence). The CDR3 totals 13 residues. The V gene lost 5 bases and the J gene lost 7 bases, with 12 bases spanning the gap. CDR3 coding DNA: TGCAGTGCTTCGGACGGGGGGAATTCACCCCTCCACTTT. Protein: CSASDGGNSPLHF.

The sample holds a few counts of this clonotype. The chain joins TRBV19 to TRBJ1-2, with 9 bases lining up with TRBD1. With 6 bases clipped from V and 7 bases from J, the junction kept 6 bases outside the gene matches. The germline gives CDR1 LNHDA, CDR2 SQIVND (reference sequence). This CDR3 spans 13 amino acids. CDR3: CASSIQGARGYTF. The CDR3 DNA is TGTGCCAGTAGCATACAGGGGGCGCGTGGCTACACCTTC.

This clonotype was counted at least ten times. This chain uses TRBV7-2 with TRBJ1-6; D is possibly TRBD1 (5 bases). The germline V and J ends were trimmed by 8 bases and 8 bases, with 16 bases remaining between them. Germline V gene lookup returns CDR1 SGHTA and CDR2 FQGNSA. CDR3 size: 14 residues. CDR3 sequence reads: CASRQGASDSPLHF. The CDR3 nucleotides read TGTGCCAGCCGTCAAGGGGCAAGTGATTCACCCCTCCACTTT.

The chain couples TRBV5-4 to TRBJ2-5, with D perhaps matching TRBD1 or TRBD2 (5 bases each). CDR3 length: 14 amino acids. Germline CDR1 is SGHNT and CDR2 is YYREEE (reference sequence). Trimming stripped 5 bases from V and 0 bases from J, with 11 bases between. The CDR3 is CASSRDQYQETQYF. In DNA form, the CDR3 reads TGTGCCAGCAGTCGGGACCAATACCAAGAGACCCAGTACTTC.

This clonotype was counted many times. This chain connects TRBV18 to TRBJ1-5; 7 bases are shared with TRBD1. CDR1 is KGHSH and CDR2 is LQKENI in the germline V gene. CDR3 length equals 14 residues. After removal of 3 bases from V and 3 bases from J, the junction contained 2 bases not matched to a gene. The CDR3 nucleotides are TGTGCCAGCTCACCCGACAGGGTCAATCAGCCCCAGCATTTT. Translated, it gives CASSPDRVNQPQHF.

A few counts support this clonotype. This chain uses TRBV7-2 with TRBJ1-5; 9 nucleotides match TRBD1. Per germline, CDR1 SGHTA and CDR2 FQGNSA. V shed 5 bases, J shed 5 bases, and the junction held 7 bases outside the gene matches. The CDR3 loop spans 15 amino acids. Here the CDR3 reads CASSRDRVGDQPQHF. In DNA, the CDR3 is TGTGCCAGCAGCCGGGACAGGGTAGGGGATCAGCCCCAGCATTTT.

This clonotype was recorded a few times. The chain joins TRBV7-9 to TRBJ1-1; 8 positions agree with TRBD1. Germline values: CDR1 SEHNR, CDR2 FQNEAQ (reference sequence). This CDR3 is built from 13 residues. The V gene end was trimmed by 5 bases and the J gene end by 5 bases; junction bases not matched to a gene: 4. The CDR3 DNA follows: TGTGCCAGCAGCCGGACAGGGACGACTGAAGCTTTCTTT. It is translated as CASSRTGTTEAFF.

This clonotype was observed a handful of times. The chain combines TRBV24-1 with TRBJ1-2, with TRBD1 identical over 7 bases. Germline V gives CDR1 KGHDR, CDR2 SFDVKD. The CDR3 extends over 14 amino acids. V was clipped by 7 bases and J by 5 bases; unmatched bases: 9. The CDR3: CATRATGDLYGYTF. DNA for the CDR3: TGTGCCACCAGAGCTACAGGGGATCTTTATGGCTACACCTTC.

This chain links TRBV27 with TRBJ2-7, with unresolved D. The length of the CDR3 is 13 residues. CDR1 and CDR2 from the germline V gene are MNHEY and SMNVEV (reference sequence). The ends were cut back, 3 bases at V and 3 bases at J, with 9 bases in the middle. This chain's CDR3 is CASSFDGFYEQYF. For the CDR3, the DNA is TGTGCCAGCAGTTTCGATGGGTTCTACGAGCAGTACTTC.

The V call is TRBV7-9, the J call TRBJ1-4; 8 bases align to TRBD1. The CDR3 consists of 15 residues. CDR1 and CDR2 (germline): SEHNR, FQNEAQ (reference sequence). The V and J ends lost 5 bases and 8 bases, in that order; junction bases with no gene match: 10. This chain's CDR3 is CASSARTGRSEKLFF. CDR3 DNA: TGTGCCAGCAGCGCCAGGACAGGGAGGAGCGAAAAACTGTTTTTT.

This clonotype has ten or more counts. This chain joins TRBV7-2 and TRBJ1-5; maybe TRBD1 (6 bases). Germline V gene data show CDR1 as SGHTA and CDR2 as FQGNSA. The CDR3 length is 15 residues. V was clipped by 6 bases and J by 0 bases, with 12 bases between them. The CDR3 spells CASRKGGTSNQPQHF. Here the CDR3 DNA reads TGTGCCAGCAGGAAAGGGGGGACTAGCAATCAGCCCCAGCATTTT.

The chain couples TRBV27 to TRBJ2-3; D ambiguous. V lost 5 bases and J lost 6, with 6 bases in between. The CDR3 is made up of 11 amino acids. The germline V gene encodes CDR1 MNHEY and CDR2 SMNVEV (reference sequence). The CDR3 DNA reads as TGTGCCAGCAGTCGGTCCGATACGCAGTATTTT. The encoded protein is CASSRSDTQYF.

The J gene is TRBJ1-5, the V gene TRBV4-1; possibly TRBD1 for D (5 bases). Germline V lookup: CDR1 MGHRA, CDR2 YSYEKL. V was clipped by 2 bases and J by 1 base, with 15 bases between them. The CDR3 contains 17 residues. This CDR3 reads CASSQSPARGSNQPQHF. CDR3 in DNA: TGCGCCAGCAGCCAATCCCCCGCCCGGGGGAGCAATCAGCCCCAGCATTTT.

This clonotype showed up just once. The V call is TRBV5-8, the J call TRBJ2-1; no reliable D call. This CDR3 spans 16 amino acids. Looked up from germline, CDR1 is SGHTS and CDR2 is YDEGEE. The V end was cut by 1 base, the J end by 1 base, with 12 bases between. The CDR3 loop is CASSLSPNLSYNEQFF. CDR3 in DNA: TGTGCCAGCAGCTTGAGCCCCAACTTGTCCTACAATGAGCAGTTCTTC.

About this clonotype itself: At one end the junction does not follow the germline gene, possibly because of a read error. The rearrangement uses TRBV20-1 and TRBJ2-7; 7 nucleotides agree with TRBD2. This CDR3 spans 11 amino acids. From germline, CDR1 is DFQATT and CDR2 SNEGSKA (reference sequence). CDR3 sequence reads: CSAYAGASSPF. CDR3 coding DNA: TGCAGTGCTTACGCGGGAGCCTCCTCCCCTTTC.

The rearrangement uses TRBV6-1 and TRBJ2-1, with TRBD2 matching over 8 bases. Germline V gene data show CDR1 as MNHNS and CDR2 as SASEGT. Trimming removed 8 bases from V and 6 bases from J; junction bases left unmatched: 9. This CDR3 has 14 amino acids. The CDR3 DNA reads TGTGCCAGCGTCGGGACTAGGGTTACCAATGAGCAGTTCTTC. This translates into CASVGTRVTNEQFF.

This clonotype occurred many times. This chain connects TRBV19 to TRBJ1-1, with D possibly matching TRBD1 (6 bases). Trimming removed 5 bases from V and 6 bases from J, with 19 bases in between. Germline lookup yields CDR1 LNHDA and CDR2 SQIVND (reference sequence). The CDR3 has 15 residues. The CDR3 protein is CASSLSGQGRSEAFF. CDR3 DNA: TGTGCCAGTAGTCTATCGGGGCAGGGGAGATCTGAAGCTTTCTTT.

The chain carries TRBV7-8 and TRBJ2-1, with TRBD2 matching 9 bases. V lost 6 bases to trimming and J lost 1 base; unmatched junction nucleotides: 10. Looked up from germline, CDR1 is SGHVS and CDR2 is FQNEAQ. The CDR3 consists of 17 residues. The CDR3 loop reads CASRLGAGGSSYNEQFF. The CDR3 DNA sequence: TGTGCCAGCAGGCTAGGAGCGGGAGGCAGTTCCTACAATGAGCAGTTCTTC. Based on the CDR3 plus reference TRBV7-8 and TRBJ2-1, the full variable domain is GAGVSQSPRYKVAKRGQDVALRCDPISGHVSLFWYQQALGQGPEFLTYFQNEAQLDKSGLPSDRFFAERPEGSVSTLKIQRTQQEDSAVYLCASRLGAGGSSYNEQFFGPGTRLTVL.

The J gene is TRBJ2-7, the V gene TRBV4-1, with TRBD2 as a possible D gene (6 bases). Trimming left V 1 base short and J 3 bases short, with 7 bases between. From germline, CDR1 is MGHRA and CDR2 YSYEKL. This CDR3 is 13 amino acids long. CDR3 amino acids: CASSQGRDYEQYF. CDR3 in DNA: TGCGCCAGCAGCCAAGGGCGGGACTACGAGCAGTACTTC.

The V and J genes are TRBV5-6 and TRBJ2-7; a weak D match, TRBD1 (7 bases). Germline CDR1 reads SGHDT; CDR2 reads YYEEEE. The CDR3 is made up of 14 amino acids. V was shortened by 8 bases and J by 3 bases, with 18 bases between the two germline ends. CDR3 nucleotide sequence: TGTGCCAGTAAAGAGGCGGGACAGCTCTACGAGCAGTACTTC. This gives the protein CASKEAGQLYEQYF.

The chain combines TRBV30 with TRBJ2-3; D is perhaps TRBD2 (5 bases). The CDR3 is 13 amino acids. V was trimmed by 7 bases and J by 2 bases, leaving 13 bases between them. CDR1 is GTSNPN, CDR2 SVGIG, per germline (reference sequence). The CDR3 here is CASSGNNTDTQYF. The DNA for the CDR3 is TGTGCCTCAAGCGGAAATAACACAGATACGCAGTATTTT.

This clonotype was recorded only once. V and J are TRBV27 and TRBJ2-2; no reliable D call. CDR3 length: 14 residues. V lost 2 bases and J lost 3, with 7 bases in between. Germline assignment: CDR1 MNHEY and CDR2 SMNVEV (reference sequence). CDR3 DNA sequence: TGTGCCAGCAGTTTAGGGTTTGACACCGGGGAGCTGTTTTTT. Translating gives CASSLGFDTGELFF.

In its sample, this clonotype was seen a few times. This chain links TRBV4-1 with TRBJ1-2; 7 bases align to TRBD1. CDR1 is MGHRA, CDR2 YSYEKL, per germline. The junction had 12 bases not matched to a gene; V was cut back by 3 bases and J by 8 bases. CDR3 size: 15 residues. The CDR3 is CASSQRFGTEEGYTF. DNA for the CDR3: TGCGCCAGCAGCCAGCGTTTCGGGACAGAAGAGGGCTACACCTTC.